Listed here are 5 T cell receptor beta chains from one sample, sequenced in a study of control samples from healthy donors and cancer patients. Clones were read by immunoSEQ multiplex PCR, and TCRdb kept only the in-frame ones, dropping some. The table lists roughly 95,000 clones, 80% to 95% of them singletons. The sample was blood. These receptors originate from a human donor in good health. The donor label of this sample is uncertain.

The chain has TRBV7-9 and TRBJ2-5; 12 nucleotides match TRBD2. CDR1 and CDR2 (germline): SEHNR, FQNEAQ (reference sequence). J gave up 5 bases and V 5 bases, and 9 bases lay outside the gene matches. CDR3 length: 16 residues. This CDR3 is CASSPWTSGDGETQYF. In nucleotides, the CDR3 is TGTGCCAGCAGCCCCTGGACTAGCGGGGACGGGGAGACCCAGTACTTC.

The chain uses TRBV18 and TRBJ1-1; 7 positions match TRBD1. The germline V gene encodes CDR1 KGHSH and CDR2 LQKENI. This CDR3 has 15 residues. Losses at the gene ends were 1 base for V and 6 bases for J; bases not matched to a gene: 8. The CDR3 nucleotides read TGTGCCAGCTCACCACTCCCACAGGGGTCCGCTGAAGCTTTCTTT. Amino acids: CASSPLPQGSAEAFF. The variable domain in full, completed from reference TRBV18 and TRBJ1-1, reads NAGVMQNPRHLVRRRGQEARLRCSPMKGHSHVYWYRQLPEEGLKFMVYLQKENIIDESGMPKERFSAEFPKEGPSILRIQQVVRGDSAAYFCASSPLPQGSAEAFFGQGTRLTVV.

The chain has TRBV19 and TRBJ1-1; D unclear. The germline V gene encodes CDR1 LNHDA and CDR2 SQIVND (reference sequence). V dropped 7 bases and J dropped 3 bases, with 12 bases sitting between them. The CDR3 runs to 13 residues. The CDR3 region has the DNA TGTGCCAGTAAAAGTGGTTGGGACACTGAAGCTTTCTTT. Protein: CASKSGWDTEAFF.

The chain joins TRBV4-3 to TRBJ2-1, with no clear D. The CDR3 has 15 residues. V was cut by 4 bases and J by 5 bases, with 15 bases left in between. CDR1 is LGHNA, CDR2 YSLEER, per germline. Here the CDR3 reads CASSPRYPPNNEQFF. The CDR3 DNA reads as TGCGCCAGCAGCCCGCGATACCCCCCAAACAATGAGCAGTTCTTC.

A single count supports this clone. V gene TRBV30 combines with J gene TRBJ2-3, with 7 bases lining up with TRBD1. The V gene end was trimmed by 7 bases and the J gene end by 1 base; junction bases not matched to a gene: 11. This CDR3 has 15 residues. Germline V lookup: CDR1 GTSNPN, CDR2 SVGIG (reference sequence). The CDR3 here is CASYYRDSGTDTQYF. The CDR3 nucleotides are TGTGCCTCCTACTACCGGGACAGTGGCACAGATACGCAGTATTTT.